This is a list of T cell receptor beta chains from one sample in a study of immune evolution from preneoplasia to lung adenocarcinoma. The repertoire was sequenced with immunoSEQ multiplex PCR; TCRdb's copy has only in-frame clones and lacks some. The table records fewer than 7,500 clones, about four fifths of them present only once. The sequencing input was FFPE normal lung tissue adjacent to the tumor. The receptors come from a person between 45 and 75 years old with lung adenocarcinoma. Each CDR3 is given with its conserved first and last residue. D genes are given only for firm matches. Clone sizes are given selectively: once, few, many, or a class where the clone is expanded.

>NA|NA|TRBJ1-1|TRBV30
CAWSPPRGKTEAFF
TGTGCCTGGAGTCCCCCGAGAGGGAAGACTGAAGCTTTCTTT
>NA|NA|TRBJ2-2|TRBV2
CASGALNTGELFF
TGTGCCAGCGGGGCTCTCAACACCGGGGAGCTGTTTTTT
>NA|NA|TRBJ1-1|TRBV7-8
CASSIGTGLAFF
TGTGCCAGCAGCATTGGGACGGGGCTCGCTTTCTTT
>NA|NA|TRBJ2-3|TRBV5-1
CASSLGQTTDTQYF
TGCGCCAGCAGCCTGGGACAAACCACAGATACGCAGTATTTT
>TRBD1|NA|TRBJ1-2|TRBV6-5
CASSYKAGQAAYGYTF
TGTGCCAGCAGTTATAAGGCGGGACAGGCCGCCTATGGCTACACCTTC
>NA|NA|TRBJ2-7|TRBV20-1
CSVRTRPEQYF
TGCAGTGTTAGGACCCGTCCCGAGCAGTACTTC
>NA|NA|TRBJ2-5|TRBV5-6
CASSLYQETQYF
TGTGCCAGCAGCTTGTACCAAGAGACCCAGTACTTC
>TRBD1|NA|TRBJ2-2|TRBV29-1
CSVKWGQGASTGELFF
TGCAGCGTTAAATGGGGACAGGGGGCGAGCACCGGGGAGCTGTTTTTT
>TRBD2|NA|TRBJ2-3|TRBV10-3
CAISESGLAGTDTQYF
TGTGCCATCAGTGAGTCAGGACTAGCGGGCACAGATACGCAGTATTTT
>NA|NA|TRBJ1-1|TRBV6-6
CASSRTVNTEAFF
TGTGCCAGCAGCCGGACGGTGAACACTGAAGCTTTCTTT
>NA|NA|TRBJ1-2|TRBV28
CASRKTAGNYGYTF
TGTGCCAGCAGGAAGACCGCGGGGAACTATGGCTACACCTTC
>NA|few|TRBJ1-2|TRBV10-3
CAIRDEWGRYGYTF
TGTGCCATCAGAGACGAGTGGGGGCGATATGGCTACACCTTC
>TRBD1|NA|TRBJ2-7|TRBV28
CASSGQRYEQYF
TGTGCCAGCTCGGGACAGAGATACGAGCAGTACTTC
>TRBD1|NA|TRBJ2-5|TRBV5-1
CASSPGTGDQETQYF
TGCGCCAGCAGCCCGGGGACAGGGGACCAAGAGACCCAGTACTTC
>NA|NA|TRBJ1-2|TRBV6-5
CASSATENYGYTF
TGTGCCAGCAGCGCGACAGAAAACTATGGCTACACCTTC
>TRBD1|NA|TRBJ2-7|TRBV6-5
CASSYKGALPYEQYF
TGTGCCAGCAGTTACAAGGGGGCCCTTCCCTACGAGCAGTACTTC
>TRBD2|once|TRBJ2-7|TRBV7-8
CASSLVGLAGLSSYEQYF
TGTGCCAGCAGCTTAGTGGGACTAGCGGGACTAAGCTCCTACGAGCAGTACTTC